Below are 29 T cell receptor beta chains sequenced from a single sample in a study of vaccination effects on CD4 cells after COVID-19. Here immunoSEQ multiplex PCR was the method, and the copy in TCRdb shows in-frame clones only, minus some. The sample yields about 38,000 clones, approximately 80% seen once. These receptors have no identified antigens. Antigen-specific CD4+ T cells were first expanded with viral peptide pools by the ViraFEST assay and only then sequenced. The culture ran for about eleven days before CD4+ T cells were isolated. Two doses of BNT162b2 or mRNA-1273 vaccine were administered to participants. The source material was CD4+ T cells from PBMCs cultured with HCoV-NL63 spike peptides, sampled after COVID-19 vaccination. All receptors derive from a human donor who received a COVID-19 vaccine. Some clones in this sample may be carry-over from other donors' samples.

The chain links TRBV18 to TRBJ2-2; TRBD2 is a possible D gene (5 bases). Germline loops: CDR1 KGHSH, CDR2 LQKENI. V was cut by 2 bases and J by 2 bases, with 12 bases left in between. The CDR3 length is 16 residues. CDR3 residues: CASSPIQRTNTGELFF. CDR3 DNA: TGTGCCAGCTCACCAATACAGCGGACTAACACCGGGGAGCTGTTTTTT. Full variable domain (rest looked up from reference TRBV18 and TRBJ2-2): NAGVMQNPRHLVRRRGQEARLRCSPMKGHSHVYWYRQLPEEGLKFMVYLQKENIIDESGMPKERFSAEFPKEGPSILRIQQVVRGDSAAYFCASSPIQRTNTGELFFGEGSRLTVL.

This chain links TRBV30 with TRBJ2-1, with 7 bases identical to TRBD2. Germline CDR1 and CDR2: GTSNPN and SVGIG (reference sequence). The J segment lost 0 bases and the V segment lost 0 bases, leaving 2 bases of the junction unmatched. There are 15 residues in the CDR3. The CDR3 DNA reads as TGTGCCTGGAGTGTCGGGGGGACCTCCTACAATGAGCAGTTCTTC. This gives the protein CAWSVGGTSYNEQFF. Together with reference TRBV30 and TRBJ2-1, the CDR3 gives the full variable domain: SQTIHQWPATLVQPVGSPLSLECTVEGTSNPNLYWYRQAAGRGLQLLFYSVGIGQISSEVPQNLSASRPQDRQFILSSKKLLLSDSGFYLCAWSVGGTSYNEQFFGPGTRLTVL.

J is TRBJ2-5 and V is TRBV7-7, with 8 bases that match TRBD2. V gave up 5 bases and J gave up 5 bases; unmatched junction bases: 10. The CDR3 totals 15 residues. Germline values: CDR1 SSHAT, CDR2 FNYEAQ (reference sequence). The CDR3 nucleotides are TGTGCCAGCAGCCCGGGGGGGACGGGCAGGGAGACCCAGTACTTC. As protein: CASSPGGTGRETQYF.

This chain connects TRBV5-8 to TRBJ1-6; 9 bases align to TRBD1. CDR1 is SGHTS, CDR2 YDEGEE, per germline. Germline trimming cut 7 bases from V and 9 bases from J; bases unmatched to any gene: 5. The CDR3 consists of 13 residues. CDR3 amino acids: CASGQGKSSPLHF. CDR3 nucleotide sequence: TGTGCCAGCGGACAGGGGAAAAGTTCACCCCTCCACTTT.

The chain joins TRBV27 to TRBJ1-5; no definite D call. With 2 bases removed from V and 6 bases from J, the gap between germline ends came to 14 bases. The germline CDR1 and CDR2 sequences are MNHEY and SMNVEV (reference sequence). CDR3 length equals 15 residues. In DNA, the CDR3 is TGTGCCAGCAGTTTAGTTTCTTCGGGTTCTCAGCCCCAGCATTTT. This translates into CASSLVSSGSQPQHF.

The CDR3 region is CASSARTGGITEAFF. DNA for the CDR3: TGTGCCAGCAGCGCCCGGACAGGGGGCATAACTGAAGCTTTCTTT. The rearrangement links TRBV9 to TRBJ1-1, with 11 bases aligning to TRBD1. This CDR3 is built from 15 residues. The V and J ends lost 3 bases and 5 bases, in that order; junction bases with no gene match: 6. CDR1 SGDLS and CDR2 YYNGEE come from the germline V gene.

This chain connects TRBV12-5 to TRBJ1-4, with unresolved D. Germline CDR1 LGHNT, CDR2 FRNRAP. V was trimmed by 1 base and J by 5 bases, leaving 8 bases between them. There are 14 residues in the CDR3. The CDR3, as DNA: TGTGCTAGTGGTTTGGGGCCCTCAAATGAAAAACTGTTTTTT. It is translated as CASGLGPSNEKLFF.

The chain uses TRBV5-1 and TRBJ2-7; 9 bases agree with TRBD1. The germline CDR1 and CDR2 sequences are SGHRS and YFSETQ. This CDR3 is built from 19 residues. V lost 4 bases and J lost 1; bases outside the gene matches: 18. The CDR3 sequence: CASSTRDAAGQGVSYEQYV. The CDR3 region has the DNA TGCGCCAGCAGCACACGGGACGCAGCGGGACAGGGAGTTTCCTACGAGCAGTACGTC.

The gene calls are TRBV27 and TRBJ2-3; TRBD1 might be the D (6 bases). The V end was cut by 8 bases, the J end by 2 bases, with 23 bases between. The CDR3 length is 17 residues. Germline CDR1 MNHEY, CDR2 SMNVEV (reference sequence). The CDR3 sequence: CASPPGGHPDLTDTQYF. The DNA for the CDR3 is TGTGCCAGCCCTCCTGGGGGCCACCCCGACCTCACAGATACGCAGTATTTT.

This chain uses TRBV29-1 with TRBJ2-2, with D tentatively TRBD1 (5 bases). Looked up from germline, CDR1 is SQVTM and CDR2 is ANQGSEA. V lost 5 bases, J lost 6 bases, and 10 bases lay in between. The CDR3 is made up of 12 amino acids. This CDR3 reads CSVSGPSGELFF. The CDR3 region has the DNA TGCAGCGTTTCAGGGCCTTCCGGGGAGCTGTTTTTT.

The chain joins TRBV24-1 to TRBJ1-5; D ambiguous. CDR3 size: 14 residues. V lost 0 bases, J lost 7 bases, and 9 bases lay in between. Germline CDR1 and CDR2: KGHDR and SFDVKD. The CDR3 sequence: CATSDLGFEQPQHF. DNA for the CDR3: TGTGCCACCAGTGATTTGGGTTTTGAGCAGCCCCAGCATTTT.

The gene calls are TRBV4-3 and TRBJ1-1; D gene ambiguous. The germline V gene encodes CDR1 LGHNA and CDR2 YSLEER. The CDR3 length is 14 residues. V lost 4 bases and J lost 4, with 13 bases in between. The CDR3 sequence: CASSRTLGSTEAFF. As DNA, the CDR3 is TGCGCCAGCAGCCGAACGCTAGGGAGCACTGAAGCTTTCTTT.

This chain links TRBV7-2 with TRBJ2-4, with 11 bases that match TRBD2. The CDR3 runs 19 residues. Losses at the gene ends were 1 base for V and 0 bases for J; bases not matched to a gene: 8. CDR1 is SGHTA and CDR2 is FQGNSA in the germline V gene. The CDR3 is CASSLVSRLAGRAKNIQYF. Here the CDR3 DNA reads TGTGCCAGCAGCTTAGTGTCAAGACTAGCGGGGAGAGCCAAAAACATTCAGTACTTC.

In this sample, this clone turned up a few times. The chain is built from TRBV5-6 and TRBJ1-1; 10 bases are a match to TRBD1. CDR3 length equals 17 residues. V was clipped by 2 bases and J by 2 bases; unmatched bases: 9. Germline values: CDR1 SGHDT, CDR2 YYEEEE. In DNA form, the CDR3 reads TGTGCCAGCAGCTTCCGGGACAGGGGCCCTAGTAACACTGAAGCTTTCTTT. It encodes CASSFRDRGPSNTEAFF.

J is TRBJ1-1 and V is TRBV5-1; 9 bases map to TRBD1. CDR3 length: 15 residues. Germline V gene data show CDR1 as SGHRS and CDR2 as YFSETQ. J gave up 0 bases and V 5 bases, and 5 bases lay outside the gene matches. CDR3 DNA sequence: TGCGCCAGCAGAGCCGGGACAGGGATGAACACTGAAGCTTTCTTT. This translates into CASRAGTGMNTEAFF.

The rearrangement uses TRBV6-6 and TRBJ1-6, with D uncertain. V lost 7 bases, J lost 7 bases, and 11 bases lay in between. Germline CDR1 is MNHNY and CDR2 is SVGAGI (reference sequence). This CDR3 has 13 amino acids. CDR3 in amino acids: CASKSHTNSPLHF. Here the CDR3 DNA reads TGTGCCAGCAAATCTCATACAAATTCACCCCTCCACTTT.

The CDR3 nucleotides read TGTGCCAGCAGCCAACCTACGGGGGATCACAATCAGCCCCAGCATTTT. It encodes CASSQPTGDHNQPQHF. This chain connects TRBV3-1 (or the pseudogene TRBV3-2) to TRBJ1-5; tentative D call: TRBD1 (5 bases). V was shortened by 2 bases and J by 3 bases, with 14 bases between the two germline ends. CDR3 length: 16 amino acids. The germline CDR1 and CDR2 sequences are LGHDT and YNNKEL (reference sequence).

V usage is TRBV6-2 or TRBV6-3 and J usage is TRBJ2-4; 7 bases are shared with TRBD1. CDR3 length: 16 amino acids. Germline V lookup: CDR1 MNHEY, CDR2 SVGEGT. V shed 2 bases, J shed 0 bases, and the junction held 4 bases outside the gene matches. The CDR3: CASSYDRELAKNIQYF. As DNA, the CDR3 is TGTGCCAGCAGTTACGACAGGGAATTAGCCAAAAACATTCAGTACTTC.

The CDR3 here is CSASGRQIGNQPQHF. CDR3 bases: TGCAGTGCTAGTGGCAGGCAGATTGGCAATCAGCCCCAGCATTTT. This rearrangement joins TRBV20-1 to TRBJ1-5; the D is unclear. This CDR3 has 15 residues. Trimming removed 3 bases from V and 2 bases from J, with 14 bases in between. CDR1 is DFQATT and CDR2 is SNEGSKA in the germline V gene (reference sequence).

There are a few counts of this clone. J is TRBJ1-1 and V is TRBV30, with 7 bases identical to TRBD1. Germline V gives CDR1 GTSNPN, CDR2 SVGIG (reference sequence). The CDR3 totals 16 residues. Losses at the gene ends were 2 bases for V and 0 bases for J; bases not matched to a gene: 9. CDR3 coding DNA: TGTGCCTGGAGTCCTTCCAGGGGGGGGTTGAACACTGAAGCTTTCTTT. Encoded protein: CAWSPSRGGLNTEAFF.

This clone was detected only once. The J gene is TRBJ1-4, the V gene TRBV18, with D hard to call. Deletions cut 2 bases from V and 0 bases from J, with 10 bases between. This CDR3 comprises 16 residues. Germline lookup yields CDR1 KGHSH and CDR2 LQKENI. CDR3 protein: CASSPRQNPTNEKLFF. DNA for the CDR3: TGTGCCAGCTCACCAAGACAAAATCCAACTAATGAAAAACTGTTTTTT.

The chain couples TRBV4-1 to TRBJ1-5, with D uncertain. Between the trimmed V and J ends, which lost 4 bases and 3 bases, there was a span of 16 bases. Germline assignment: CDR1 MGHRA and CDR2 YSYEKL. The CDR3 totals 16 residues. The CDR3: CASSRDFIQINQPQHF. CDR3 DNA sequence: TGCGCCAGCAGCCGAGATTTTATACAGATCAATCAGCCCCAGCATTTT.

This chain links TRBV28 with TRBJ2-7; possible D gene TRBD1, 6 bases. CDR3 length equals 13 residues. Germline CDR1 and CDR2: MDHEN and SYDVKM. V was shortened by 4 bases and J by 6 bases, with 13 bases between the two germline ends. For the CDR3, the DNA is TGTGCCAGCAGTTCCGGAATACAGGGCGAGCAGTACGTC. It translates to CASSSGIQGEQYV.

CDR3 nucleotide sequence: TGTGCCAGCACCTCATATCAAGGGACAGGGGGGGAAAAACTGTTTTTT. It translates to CASTSYQGTGGEKLFF. The chain couples TRBV7-9 to TRBJ1-4, with 11 nucleotides matching TRBD1. Germline V lookup: CDR1 SEHNR, CDR2 FQNEAQ (reference sequence). V was pared by 7 bases and J by 8 bases, with 12 bases of the junction left unmatched. CDR3 length: 16 residues.

This chain uses TRBV27 with TRBJ2-3; D call uncertain. Trimming removed 3 bases from V and 2 bases from J, with 15 bases in between. CDR3 size: 16 residues. Germline V gives CDR1 MNHEY, CDR2 SMNVEV (reference sequence). DNA for the CDR3: TGTGCCAGCAGTTTTTGGCGTGGAGACGCCACAGATACGCAGTATTTT. Amino acid sequence: CASSFWRGDATDTQYF.

This clone showed up just a few times. This chain uses TRBV4-3 with TRBJ1-4, with 10 bases that match TRBD1. The germline CDR1 and CDR2 sequences are LGHNA and YSLEER. The CDR3 totals 16 residues. V was clipped by 1 base and J by 8 bases; unmatched bases: 7. The CDR3 nucleotides read TGCGCCAGCAGCCAAGCCGAGACAGGGGGCAACGAAAAACTGTTTTTT. It is translated as CASSQAETGGNEKLFF.

This chain joins TRBV7-2 and TRBJ1-3; D remains unclear. The CDR3 has 15 residues. Per the germline V gene, CDR1 is SGHTA and CDR2 is FQGNSA. The V gene lost 2 bases and the J gene lost 4 bases, with 12 bases spanning the gap. CDR3 DNA sequence: TGTGCCAGCAGCTTAACACAACAATGGGGAAACACCATATATTTT. Its translation is CASSLTQQWGNTIYF.

The chain recombines TRBV9 with TRBJ1-3; D not certain. CDR1 and CDR2 (germline): SGDLS, YYNGEE. CDR3 length: 17 residues. Trimming left V 4 bases short and J 0 bases short, with 17 bases between. The CDR3 bases are TGTGCCAGCAGCAAACGGGGTGGGTTTGACTCTGGAAACACCATATATTTT. Its protein product is CASSKRGGFDSGNTIYF.

CDR3 bases: TGTGCCAGCAGCTCCGGTAGCGCCCGCACAGATACGCAGTATTTT. Residues: CASSSGSARTDTQYF. The V and J genes are TRBV7-3 and TRBJ2-3, with a tentative D call TRBD2 (5 bases). Germline CDR1 is SGHTA and CDR2 is FQGTGA. V lost 4 bases and J lost 1, with 12 bases in between. The CDR3 runs to 15 residues.